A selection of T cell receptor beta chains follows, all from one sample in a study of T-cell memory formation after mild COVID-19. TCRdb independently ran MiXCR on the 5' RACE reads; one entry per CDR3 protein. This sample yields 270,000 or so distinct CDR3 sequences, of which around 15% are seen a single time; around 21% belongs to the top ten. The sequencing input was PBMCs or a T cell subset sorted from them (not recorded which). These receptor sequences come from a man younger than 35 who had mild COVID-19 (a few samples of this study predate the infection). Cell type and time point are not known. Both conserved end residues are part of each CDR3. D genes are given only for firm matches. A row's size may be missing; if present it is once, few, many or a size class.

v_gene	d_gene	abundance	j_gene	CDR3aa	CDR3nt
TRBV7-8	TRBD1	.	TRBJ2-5	CASSTLTGIETQYF	TGTGCCAGCAGCACCCTGACAGGGATAGAGACCCAGTACTTC
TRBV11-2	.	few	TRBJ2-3	CASSSRSRGGDTQYF	TGTGCCAGCAGCTCTAGGAGTCGGGGAGGAGATACGCAGTATTTT
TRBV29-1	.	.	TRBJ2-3	CSPRGEDTQYF	TGCAGCCCCAGAGGAGAAGATACGCAGTATTTT
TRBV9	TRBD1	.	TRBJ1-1	CASSAPAGGRGFTEAFF	TGTGCCAGCAGCGCACCTGCAGGGGGCCGGGGATTCACTGAAGCTTTCTTT
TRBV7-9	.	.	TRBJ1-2	CASTDDRDYGYTF	TGTGCCAGCACCGATGACCGAGACTATGGCTACACCTTC
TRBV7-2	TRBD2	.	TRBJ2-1	CASRRTSGGLQFF	TGTGCCAGCAGGCGGACTAGCGGGGGGCTGCAGTTCTTC
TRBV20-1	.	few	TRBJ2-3	CSAPGPYTDTQYF	TGCAGTGCCCCGGGACCCTACACAGATACGCAGTATTTT
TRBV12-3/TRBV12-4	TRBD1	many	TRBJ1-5	CASSLQGQDNQPQHF	TGTGCCAGCAGTCTCCAGGGACAGGACAATCAGCCCCAGCATTTT
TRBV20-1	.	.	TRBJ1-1	CSPRDTYVKAFF	TGCAGCCCCAGGGACACCTACGTGAAAGCTTTCTTT
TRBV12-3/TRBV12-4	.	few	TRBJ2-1	CASSLMRDGEQFF	TGTGCCAGCAGTTTGATGAGGGATGGTGAGCAGTTCTTC
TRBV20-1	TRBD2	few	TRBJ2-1	CSARADSSGGYNEQFF	TGCAGTGCTAGAGCTGACAGTAGCGGGGGGTACAATGAGCAGTTCTTC
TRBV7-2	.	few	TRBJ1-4	CASSLYPLREKLFF	TGTGCCAGCAGCTTATACCCCCTGAGGGAAAAACTGTTTTTT
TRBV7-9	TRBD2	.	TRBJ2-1	CASSPRGSGGAYNEQFF	TGTGCCAGCAGCCCGCGGGGTAGCGGGGGGGCATACAATGAGCAGTTCTTC
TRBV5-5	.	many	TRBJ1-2	CASSLGPLYGYTF	TGTGCCAGCAGCCTGGGACCGCTCTATGGCTACACCTTC
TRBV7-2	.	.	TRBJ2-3	CASSLGGGNTDTQYF	TGTGCCAGCAGCTTAGGCGGGGGCAACACAGATACGCAGTATTTT
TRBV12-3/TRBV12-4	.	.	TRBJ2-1	CASSLRINEQFF	TGTGCCAGCAGCCTGCGAATCAATGAGCAGTTCTTC
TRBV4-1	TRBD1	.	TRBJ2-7	CASSGGQGSSYEQYF	TGCGCCAGCAGCGGGGGACAGGGAAGCTCCTACGAGCAGTACTTC